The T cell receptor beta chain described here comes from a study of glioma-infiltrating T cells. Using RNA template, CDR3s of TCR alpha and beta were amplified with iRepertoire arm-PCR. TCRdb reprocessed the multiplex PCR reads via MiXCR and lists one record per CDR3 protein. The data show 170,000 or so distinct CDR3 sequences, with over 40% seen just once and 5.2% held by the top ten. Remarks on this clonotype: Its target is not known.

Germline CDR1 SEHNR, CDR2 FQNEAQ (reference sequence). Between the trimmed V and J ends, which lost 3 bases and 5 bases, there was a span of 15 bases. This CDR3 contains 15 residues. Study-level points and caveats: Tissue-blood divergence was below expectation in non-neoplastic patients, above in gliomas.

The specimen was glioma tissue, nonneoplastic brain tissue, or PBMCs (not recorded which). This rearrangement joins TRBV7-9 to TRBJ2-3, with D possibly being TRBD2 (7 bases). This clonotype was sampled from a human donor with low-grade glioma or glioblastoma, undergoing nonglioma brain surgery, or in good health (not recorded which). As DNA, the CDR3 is TGTGCCAGCAGCTTTATTAAGGGAGGGGGAGATACGCAGTATTTT. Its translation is CASSFIKGGGDTQYF.